This TCR beta chain was recovered during a study of lymphopenia after photon versus proton radiotherapy. General study results and limits: Relative stability marked proton patients; photon patients lost diversity and naive cells. Survival link was tested only in deceased patients; proton benefit remains a possibility. Post-nadir diversity loss with photons came from oligoclonal expansion, particularly CD8+ Temra cells.

CDR3 size: 15 residues. The V gene's germline CDR1 is MNHEY and CDR2 SVGAGI. Trimming cost V 6 bases and J 4 bases; bases outside gene matches: 9. As to this clone: The target antigen is unknown.

Clones were read by immunoSEQ multiplex PCR, and TCRdb kept only the in-frame ones, dropping some. The sample includes approximately 25,000 clones, 80% to 90% seen only once; the top ten take approximately 18%. The starting material was peripheral blood, obtained from a patient treated with photon-based radiotherapy. The sequence came from a man aged 50 to 59 with gastric cancer. The V and J genes are TRBV6-5 and TRBJ2-1; 7 bases fit TRBD2. DNA of the CDR3: TGTGCCAGCAGGACCGAGGCGGGGGTTTACAATGAGCAGTTCTTC. Protein sequence: CASRTEAGVYNEQFF.